Sequencing of this T cell receptor beta chain was carried out in a study of cytotoxic CD8 clonotypes in ibrutinib-treated CLL. Study-level background: The patients, around 12 relapsed/refractory and roughly 15 treatment-naive, included about 18 who were IGHV unmutated. Collecting the response samples happened after a median approximately twelve months of treatment, with a range of 6 to 36.

As concerns this clone: Its cognate antigen is unknown.

Points from the study as a whole: Increased clonality at ibrutinib response gave way to a return toward baseline at progression. On treatment, the uncommon public clonotypes contracted or remained stable.

The table came from immunoSEQ multiplex PCR; TCRdb's copy has only in-frame clones and leaves some out. Here the sample spans 97,000 or so clones, approximately 80% being singletons. This sequence was found in a human donor with chronic lymphocytic leukemia. Sequencing used PBMCs, obtained after 12 months of ibrutinib treatment.

This CDR3 reads CASSYVQGARAYEQYF. The CDR3, as DNA: TGTGCCAGCAGTTACGTTCAGGGGGCGCGGGCCTACGAGCAGTACTTC. The chain couples TRBV6-5 to TRBJ2-7; 8 bases map to TRBD1. The J segment lost 2 bases and the V segment lost 2 bases, leaving 8 bases of the junction unmatched. The CDR3 has 16 amino acids. CDR1 and CDR2 (germline): MNHEY, SVGAGI.